The sequence of this T cell receptor (beta chain) was determined in a study of CD8+ T cells in alopecia areata. Study-wide results and limits: The study found tofacitinib significantly decreased scalp clonality and expanded CD8+ clones among the top 100. Scalp sequencing also captures normal skin's resident alphabeta T cells.

Of note for this clone: Antigen unknown.

Treatment here: oral pan-JAK inhibitor, 5-10 mg twice daily. The investigators collected lesional scalp punch biopsies and peripheral blood from alopecia areata patients. V lost 10 bases and J 6 bases, leaving 18 bases between the germline ends. CDR3 length: 14 amino acids. The germline V gene has CDR1 SEHNR and CDR2 FQNEAQ (reference sequence). It was cDNA, reverse transcribed from extracted RNA, that served as the sequencing template. The assay was immunoSEQ multiplex PCR, and TCRdb's table has in-frame clones only and misses some. Among around 200,000 clones listed, roughly 53% were seen once. The source was CD8+ T cells sorted from blood, collected at week 24, from a patient treated with tofacitinib. The TCR was taken from a human donor with alopecia areata. The J gene is TRBJ2-2, the V gene TRBV7-9; D uncertain. The CDR3, as DNA: TGTGCCACCAACCCCGTTGAACGGCCCGGGGAGCTGTTTTTT. Translation gives CATNPVERPGELFF.